This record covers a single T cell receptor beta chain. This specimen comes from a study of blood T cells in healthy people across ages. A second PCR, run for about 7 to 11 cycles, used a sample-barcoded 5' primer plus a J-beta primer mix. TCRdb ran MiXCR on the 5' RACE reads and lists one entry per CDR3 protein. Counted here are about 1.8 million distinct CDR3 sequences, just under 50% occurring once; the ten biggest clones make up over 2%. In germline, CDR1 is MNHEY, CDR2 SVGAGI. CDR3 length: 15 residues. The TCR was taken from a woman aged 40-49 years in good health. This sequence joins TRBV6-5 and TRBJ2-1; possible D gene TRBD2, 6 bases. The J call could be wrong; TRBJ2-7 is a better fit for the DNA end. Source material: blood. For the CDR3, the DNA is TGTGCCAGCAGTCTGGGGGAGGAAGCCTACAATGAGCAGTACTTC. It encodes CASSLGEEAYNEQYF.